A selection of T cell receptor beta chains follows, all from one sample in a study of T cells after yellow fever vaccination. Each CDR3 protein gets one entry after TCRdb re-called the 5' RACE reads with MiXCR. This table holds 250,000 or so distinct CDR3 sequences, roughly 3.5% found once. The specimen comprised PBMCs, sampled 15 days after the yellow fever booster vaccination. The source of these receptors is a man aged 18 to 29 who received the YFV17D yellow fever vaccine. CDR3s include the opening cysteine and the closing phenylalanine or tryptophan. Clone sizes are shown as once, few, many or a size class.

j_gene | abundance | v_gene | CDR3aa
TRBJ1-1 | many | TRBV14 | CASSLLGSGEAFF
TRBJ2-3 | many | TRBV4-3 | CASSQDSGRGGDTQYF
TRBJ2-1 | many | TRBV5-5 | CASSPTYRSSYNEQFF
TRBJ1-1 | many | TRBV6-2/TRBV6-3 | CASRNRDTNTEAFF
TRBJ2-3 | many | TRBV5-1 | CASGLDTDTQYF
TRBJ2-7 | many | TRBV5-5 | CASNPWDRGSEQYF
TRBJ2-3 | many | TRBV4-3 | CASSQDELPDPDTQYF
TRBJ2-5 | many | TRBV20-1 | CSAHGTSGGPQETQYF
TRBJ2-3 | many | TRBV5-1 | CASSLRTASTDTQYF
TRBJ1-2 | many | TRBV5-1 | CASSFRQTSNYGYTF
TRBJ2-2 | many | TRBV5-4 | CASSLALGALSGELFF
TRBJ1-5 | few | TRBV14 | CASSHQGLNQPQHF
TRBJ1-5 | many | TRBV7-6 | CASSLALGENVRGPQHF
TRBJ2-1 | many | TRBV7-2 | CASSSHQTGTRNEQFF
TRBJ1-1 | many | TRBV15 | CATSRVSSLMTFF
TRBJ1-4 | many | TRBV28 | CASSTGPLNEKLFF
TRBJ2-3 | few | TRBV20-1 | CSAPEPTDTQYF
TRBJ2-2 | many | TRBV7-2 | CASSSGGSTGELFF
TRBJ1-1 | many | TRBV5-1 | CASSLGAESMNTEAFF
TRBJ2-1 | many | TRBV10-2 | CASGDGASGGDEQFF
TRBJ1-4 | many | TRBV5-1 | CASSLERASNEKLFF
TRBJ2-1 | many | TRBV12-3/TRBV12-4 | CASSLRYGAGVYNEQFF
TRBJ2-5 | many | TRBV30 | CAWVTSGGAPQETQYF
TRBJ1-2 | many | TRBV5-1 | CASSSGQGAPLGGYTF
TRBJ2-3 | many | TRBV20-1 | CSAPRGDTQYF